This T cell receptor (beta chain) comes out of a study of T-cell reconstitution after alpha-beta-depleted transplantation in children. It was with unique molecular identifiers that the TCRbeta library was prepared. Each CDR3 protein gets one entry after TCRdb re-called the PCR reads with MiXCR. The data contain approximately 980,000 distinct CDR3 sequences, less than 30% of them singletons. The CDR3 runs 16 residues. Germline V gives CDR1 MDHEN, CDR2 SYDVKM. After removal of 5 bases from V and 7 bases from J, the junction contained 12 bases not matched to a gene. The rearrangement uses TRBV28 and TRBJ2-1, with 9 bases matching TRBD1. This receptor was obtained from a boy younger than two who had a stem cell transplant for SCID, so the T cells may come from the graft donor. The material sequenced was PBMCs, mostly from graft donor cells, taken 360 days after TCRalphabeta/CD19-depleted stem cell transplant. DNA of the CDR3: TGTGCCAGCAGTGTACTAGGGACAGGGATCGAAAATGAGCAGTTCTTC. Protein sequence: CASSVLGTGIENEQFF.